This T cell receptor beta chain was captured by sequencing in a study of cytomegalovirus exposure and HLA in healthy donors. With 60 Vbeta and 13 Jbeta primers, the PCR was carried out. TCRdb's table, derived via immunoSEQ multiplex PCR, lists solely in-frame clones and lacks some. The sample has 70,000 to 100,000 clones, 80% seen once; the top ten hold approximately 2%. The ends were cut back, 0 bases at V and 5 bases at J, with 17 bases in the middle. Germline CDR1 SGHRS, CDR2 YFSETQ. This CDR3 is 16 amino acids long. The receptor was isolated from a young man in good health and CMV-seronegative. The sample consisted of PBMCs. The V call is TRBV5-1, the J call TRBJ2-5, with TRBD2 as a possible D gene (5 bases). The CDR3 reads CASSLAEGTRGETQYF. The CDR3 region has the DNA TGCGCCAGCAGCTTGGCCGAGGGTACCCGTGGGGAGACCCAGTACTTC. The entire variable domain, with the rest obtained from reference TRBV5-1 and TRBJ2-5, is as follows: KAGVTQTPRYLIKTRGQQVTLSCSPISGHRSVSWYQQTPGQGLQFLFEYFSETQRNKGNFPGRFSGRQFSNSRSEMNVSTLELGDSALYLCASSLAEGTRGETQYFGPGTRLLVL.